This is a list of T cell receptor beta chains from one sample in a study of cytomegalovirus exposure and HLA in healthy donors. Sequenced by immunoSEQ multiplex PCR; TCRdb stores in-frame clones only, minus some. The sample has 150,000 to 200,000 clones; 65% to 85% are singletons. Sequenced input: PBMCs. All receptors come from a girl between 10 and 17 years old in good health and CMV-seropositive. The CDR3 runs from the conserved cysteine through the conserved F or W. Fields, in order: CDR3 protein, CDR3 DNA, V gene, clone size, D gene, J gene. D genes are given only for firm matches. The listing skips clone size in some rows; elsewhere it reads once, few, many or a size class.

CASSIRPGVYMNTEAFF	TGTGCCAGTAGTATAAGGCCCGGGGTCTACATGAACACTGAAGCTTTCTTT	TRBV19	few	NA	TRBJ1-1
CASSASSGSYNEQFF	TGTGCCAGTAGTGCCTCTAGCGGCTCCTACAATGAGCAGTTCTTC	TRBV19	few	TRBD2	TRBJ2-1
CASGAVRSSYNEQFF	TGTGCCAGCGGAGCGGTACGAAGCTCCTACAATGAGCAGTTCTTC	TRBV2	NA	NA	TRBJ2-1
CASSQGGPGAGEKLFF	TGTGCCAGCAGCCAAGGGGGCCCAGGGGCGGGTGAAAAACTGTTTTTT	TRBV4-2	NA	NA	TRBJ1-4
CASGGQNSYEQYF	TGTGCCAGCGGAGGACAGAACTCCTACGAGCAGTACTTC	TRBV6-5	NA	NA	TRBJ2-7
CASSYALAGTGELFF	TGTGCCAGCAGTTACGCTCTAGCGGGCACCGGGGAGCTGTTTTTT	TRBV27	few	TRBD2	TRBJ2-2
CASSQDLSQSSYEQYF	TGCGCCAGCAGCCAAGACTTATCACAGAGCTCCTACGAGCAGTACTTC	TRBV4-3	NA	NA	TRBJ2-7
CASSLQGSNEQFF	TGTGCCAGCAGCTTACAGGGATCCAATGAGCAGTTCTTC	TRBV2	NA	NA	TRBJ2-1
CASSEASGLAGVGKQFF	TGTGCCAGCAGTGAAGCTTCGGGACTAGCGGGGGTGGGTAAGCAGTTCTTC	TRBV2	NA	TRBD2	TRBJ2-1
CASRSSGLRNTEAFF	TGTGCCAGCAGGTCATCGGGACTCAGGAACACTGAAGCTTTCTTT	TRBV2	once	NA	TRBJ1-1
CASKQGTAQPQHF	TGTGCCAGTAAACAGGGGACCGCTCAGCCCCAGCATTTT	TRBV19	NA	TRBD1	TRBJ1-5
CASSLTDFSYNEQFF	TGTGCCAGCAGCCTCACAGATTTCTCCTACAATGAGCAGTTCTTC	TRBV11-2	NA	NA	TRBJ2-1
CASSESSGSSYNEQFF	TGCGCCAGCAGTGAGTCATCCGGGTCTTCCTACAATGAGCAGTTCTTC	TRBV10-2	NA	NA	TRBJ2-1
CASSPVGGDYGYTF	TGTGCCAGCAGCCCAGTCGGGGGAGACTATGGCTACACCTTC	TRBV28	NA	NA	TRBJ1-2
CASGKREGTDTQYF	TGTGCCAGTGGGAAGAGGGAGGGCACAGATACGCAGTATTTT	TRBV2	few	NA	TRBJ2-3
CASIWTANTGELFF	TGTGCCAGCATCTGGACTGCAAACACCGGGGAGCTGTTTTTT	TRBV6-1	NA	NA	TRBJ2-2
CACGDRGTRNYGYTF	TGTGCCTGCGGGGACAGGGGGACGCGAAACTATGGCTACACCTTC	TRBV30	NA	TRBD1	TRBJ1-2
CASSPINRQREGYEQFF	TGTGCCAGCAGCCCCATAAACAGGCAGCGGGAGGGGTATGAGCAGTTCTTC	TRBV11-2	few	TRBD2	TRBJ2-1
CASSDVQGGPTEAFF	TGTGCCAGCAGTGACGTACAGGGGGGTCCCACTGAAGCTTTCTTT	TRBV6-1	NA	TRBD1	TRBJ1-1
CASSESSGRAKGYEQYF	TGTGCCAGCAGTGAGAGTAGCGGGAGGGCCAAGGGGTACGAGCAGTACTTC	TRBV25-1	NA	TRBD2	TRBJ2-7
CASSLVRMNTEAFF	TGTGCCAGCAGCTTGGTGCGCATGAACACTGAAGCTTTCTTT	TRBV5-5	NA	NA	TRBJ1-1
CASSPGQEEKAFF	TGTGCCAGCTCACCAGGGCAGGAGGAGAAGGCTTTCTTT	TRBV18	NA	NA	TRBJ1-1
CASSLSAGLAYEQYF	TGCGCCAGCAGCTTGTCGGCAGGCCTTGCCTACGAGCAGTACTTC	TRBV5-1	NA	NA	TRBJ2-7
CASSESVAGVYEQYF	TGTGCCAGCAGTGAATCGGTAGCGGGAGTCTACGAGCAGTACTTC	TRBV6-1	NA	TRBD2	TRBJ2-7
CASSYHRDRDSYEQYF	TGTGCCAGCAGCTACCACCGGGACAGAGACTCCTACGAGCAGTACTTC	TRBV7-9	NA	TRBD1	TRBJ2-7
CASSPASGRYNEQFF	TGTGCCAGCTCACCAGCTAGCGGGAGGTACAATGAGCAGTTCTTC	TRBV18	few	TRBD2	TRBJ2-1
CATSRQKGGGGEQYF	TGTGCCACCAGCAGACAAAAAGGGGGAGGGGGCGAGCAGTACTTC	TRBV15	NA	NA	TRBJ2-7
CSGTSGGTYEQYF	TGCAGCGGCACTAGCGGAGGGACCTACGAGCAGTACTTC	TRBV29-1	NA	TRBD2	TRBJ2-7
CASSPFQTTGLAYEQYF	TGTGCCAGTAGTCCCTTTCAAACCACGGGACTAGCTTACGAGCAGTACTTC	TRBV19	NA	TRBD2	TRBJ2-7
CASGLASSAGIYEQYF	TGTGCTAGTGGTTTGGCATCTTCAGCGGGTATCTACGAGCAGTACTTC	TRBV12-5	NA	NA	TRBJ2-7
CASSFGGRAGANVLTF	TGCGCCAGCAGCTTCGGGGGGCGTGCTGGGGCCAACGTCCTGACTTTC	TRBV5-1	NA	NA	TRBJ2-6
CASSTGKTETQYF	TGTGCCAGCAGTACAGGGAAAACCGAGACCCAGTACTTC	TRBV7-9	few	NA	TRBJ2-5
CASSQVVQGNQPQHF	TGTGCCAGCAGCCAAGTCGTCCAGGGCAATCAGCCCCAGCATTTT	TRBV4-2	NA	NA	TRBJ1-5
CASSETYEQYF	TGTGCCAGCAGTGAAACATACGAGCAGTACTTC	TRBV2	NA	NA	TRBJ2-7
CASTTESGTSGRDEQFF	TGTGCCAGCACCACTGAATCCGGGACTAGCGGGAGAGATGAGCAGTTCTTC	TRBV11-2	NA	TRBD2	TRBJ2-1
CATSRSLTDTQYF	TGTGCCACCAGCAGATCTCTCACAGATACGCAGTATTTT	TRBV15	NA	NA	TRBJ2-3
CAWYTDTQYF	TGTGCCTGGTACACAGATACGCAGTATTTT	TRBV30	once	NA	TRBJ2-3